One sample yielded the 4 T cell receptor beta chains listed below, sequenced in a study of glioma-infiltrating T cells after dendritic cell vaccination. Time point meaning: after dendritic cell vaccination, including at tumor progression/relapse. The data were produced by immunoSEQ multiplex PCR, yet TCRdb's version contains in-frame clones alone and is incomplete. The data show more than 45,000 clones, roughly 83% seen once. The source was blood, collected after dendritic cell vaccination. Source of these receptors: a human donor with glioblastoma.

The genes are TRBV27 and TRBJ2-7; 12 bases agree with TRBD2. Germline V gene data show CDR1 as MNHEY and CDR2 as SMNVEV (reference sequence). The J segment lost 5 bases and the V segment lost 10 bases, leaving 6 bases of the junction unmatched. CDR3 size: 13 residues. CDR3 region: CATGLAGLNEQYF. Here the CDR3 DNA reads TGTGCCACCGGACTAGCGGGGTTGAACGAGCAGTACTTC.

A few counts support this clone. The V and J genes are TRBV9 and TRBJ2-3; 9 bases map to TRBD2. This CDR3 has 18 amino acids. Germline V CDR1 and CDR2: SGDLS, YYNGEE. V trimming: 3 bases; J trimming: 1 base; junction bases outside the gene matches: 12. Here the CDR3 reads CASSAYGTSRGGTDTQYF. CDR3 sequence (DNA): TGTGCCAGCAGCGCCTACGGGACTAGCAGGGGGGGCACAGATACGCAGTATTTT.

A word on this clone: One end of the junction is discordant with germline, which a read error may explain. This chain uses TRBV5-1 with TRBJ2-1; TRBD2 matches 11 bases. The CDR3 is 14 residues long. The germline V gene has CDR1 SGHRS and CDR2 YFSETQ. The DNA of the CDR3 is TGCGCCAGCAGCTCGACTAGCGGGGATAATGAGCAGCTCTTC. Translating it yields CASSSTSGDNEQLF.

The chain couples TRBV5-1 to TRBJ2-1; D call uncertain. V shed 4 bases and J shed 4 bases, with 12 bases lying between them. CDR3 size: 14 residues. Germline V gene lookup returns CDR1 SGHRS and CDR2 YFSETQ. The DNA for the CDR3 is TGCGCCAGCAGCGTTAGTAGCTGGTACAATGAGCAGTTCTTC. Amino acids: CASSVSSWYNEQFF.